Presented here are 8 T cell receptor beta chains from one specimen sequenced in a study of beta chain features in type 1 diabetes. All of the isolated RNA was reverse transcribed, so expressed TCRB transcripts were sequenced. TCRdb's copy holds only in-frame clones and misses some; the assay was immunoSEQ multiplex PCR. The data show over 700,000 clones, around a sixth seen once. Material for sequencing was naive CD4+ T cells from blood. Source of these receptors: a woman between 18 and 29 years old in good health.

This chain connects TRBV7-3 to TRBJ2-3; D ambiguous. Germline V gene sequence: CDR1 SGHTA, CDR2 FQGTGA. Trimming pared 5 bases from V and 7 bases from J, leaving 13 bases between. The CDR3 runs 13 residues. The CDR3 is CASSPQGSHTQYF. CDR3 bases: TGTGCCAGCAGCCCTCAAGGCAGCCATACGCAGTATTTT. Full variable domain (remainder filled in from reference TRBV7-3 and TRBJ2-3): GAGVSQTPSNKVTEKGKYVELRCDPISGHTALYWYRQSLGQGPEFLIYFQGTGAADDSGLPNDRFFAVRPEGSVSTLKIQRTERGDSAVYLCASSPQGSHTQYFGPGTRLTVL.

The chain is built from TRBV7-9 and TRBJ2-1; D possibly corresponds to TRBD2 (6 bases). Germline V CDR1 and CDR2: SEHNR, FQNEAQ (reference sequence). The CDR3 has 15 residues. V was pared by 7 bases and J by 2 bases, with 15 bases between. CDR3 amino acids: CASTILAGTYNEQFF. CDR3 nucleotides: TGTGCCAGCACCATCCTTGCGGGAACCTACAATGAGCAGTTCTTC.

The chain is built from TRBV5-4 and TRBJ2-6, with 8 bases lining up with TRBD1. Germline values: CDR1 SGHNT, CDR2 YYREEE (reference sequence). V lost 4 bases, J lost 3 bases, and 6 bases stayed unmatched. This CDR3 spans 16 amino acids. The CDR3 region has the DNA TGTGCCAGCAGCCGCGGACAGGGATATGGGGCCAACGTCCTGACTTTC. It specifies CASSRGQGYGANVLTF.

The chain links TRBV5-6 to TRBJ2-1; a weak D match, TRBD2 (6 bases). This CDR3 is built from 16 residues. Germline CDR1 reads SGHDT; CDR2 reads YYEEEE. Trimming left V 0 bases short and J 5 bases short, with 15 bases between. The CDR3 region is CASSLDLGLPHNEQFF. CDR3 coding DNA: TGTGCCAGCAGCTTGGATTTGGGACTCCCTCACAATGAGCAGTTCTTC.

A few counts support this clone. The chain carries TRBV28 and TRBJ2-5; D not certain. CDR3 size: 13 residues. Trimming left V 10 bases short and J 2 bases short, with 14 bases between. In germline, CDR1 is MDHEN, CDR2 SYDVKM. The chain's CDR3 is CATNGRLQETQYF. The CDR3 DNA reads TGTGCCACCAACGGACGGTTACAAGAGACCCAGTACTTC.

This rearrangement joins TRBV15 to TRBJ2-7; D is possibly TRBD1 or TRBD2 (5 bases each). The germline V and J ends were trimmed by 0 bases and 2 bases, with 11 bases remaining between them. The CDR3 is made up of 15 amino acids. Germline V gives CDR1 LNHNV, CDR2 YYDKDF (reference sequence). CDR3 coding DNA: TGTGCCACCAGCAGAGATCCGGGGACCACCTACGAGCAGTACTTC. Protein: CATSRDPGTTYEQYF.

V gene TRBV5-1 combines with J gene TRBJ2-1; 14 nucleotides agree with TRBD2. CDR3 length: 16 amino acids. Germline loops: CDR1 SGHRS, CDR2 YFSETQ. The ends lost 3 bases at V and 6 bases at J; junction bases unmatched: 5. For the CDR3, the DNA is TGCGCCAGCAGCTCGACTAGCGGGAGGGCCGGCAATGAGCAGTTCTTC. Amino acids: CASSSTSGRAGNEQFF.

This clone was seen a handful of times. This chain connects TRBV19 to TRBJ1-5, with unresolved D. Germline CDR1 LNHDA, CDR2 SQIVND (reference sequence). V lost 5 bases and J 2 bases, leaving 13 bases between the germline ends. This CDR3 is built from 15 residues. The CDR3 nucleotides are TGTGCCAGTAGTTTTATTGGAAGTGGCAATCAGCCCCAGCATTTT. Amino acid sequence: CASSFIGSGNQPQHF. The complete variable domain, with remaining parts taken from reference TRBV19 and TRBJ1-5, reads DGGITQSPKYLFRKEGQNVTLSCEQNLNHDAMYWYRQDPGQGLRLIYYSQIVNDFQKGDIAEGYSVSREKKESFPLTVTSAQKNPTAFYLCASSFIGSGNQPQHFGDGTRLSIL.